This is a list of T cell receptor beta chains from one sample in a study of control samples from healthy donors and cancer patients. TCRdb's table, derived via immunoSEQ multiplex PCR, lists solely in-frame clones and lacks some. Seen here are roughly 92,000 clones, about 85% observed once, and the top ten hold 1.3%. Sequences were obtained from blood. All receptors come from a woman aged 45-60 years in good health. Each CDR3 is given with its conserved first and last residue. D genes are given only for firm matches. Clone size is shown for a subset of rows, as once, few, many or a class of expanded clone.

v_call	clone_size	d_call	j_call	cdr3_nt	cdr3_aa
TRBV3-1/TRBV3-2	NA	NA	TRBJ2-7	TGTGCCAGCAGCCAAGTCATAGGCGGATACGAGCAGTACTTC	CASSQVIGGYEQYF
TRBV28	few	TRBD1	TRBJ1-5	TGTGCCAGCAGTCCTTACCGGGGACAGGGATTTCAGCCCCAGCATTTT	CASSPYRGQGFQPQHF
TRBV27	NA	NA	TRBJ1-6	TGTGCCAGCAGTTTACGAACAGGCTATAATTCACCCCTCCACTTT	CASSLRTGYNSPLHF
TRBV7-2	NA	NA	TRBJ1-1	TGTGCCAGCAGCATACGACAGGCCATTCTGAACACTGAAGCTTTCTTT	CASSIRQAILNTEAFF
TRBV3-1/TRBV3-2	few	NA	TRBJ2-7	TGTGCCAGCAGCCAGGCACTAGGGGGGGACGGGGAGCAGTACTTC	CASSQALGGDGEQYF
TRBV25-1	NA	NA	TRBJ1-2	TGTGCCAGCAGTGAATCAGCTAACTATGGCTACACCTTC	CASSESANYGYTF
TRBV7-9	NA	NA	TRBJ2-5	TGTGCCAGCAGCCCCGCGAGCCTTCCGGAGACCCAGTACTTC	CASSPASLPETQYF
TRBV3-1/TRBV3-2	NA	NA	TRBJ2-3	TGTGCCAGCAGCCAGACCTCTGGGGACGGCAGGGATACGCAGTATTTT	CASSQTSGDGRDTQYF
TRBV7-3	NA	NA	TRBJ2-3	TGTGCCAGCAGCTTATACCGCACAGATACGCAGTATTTT	CASSLYRTDTQYF
TRBV18	NA	NA	TRBJ2-3	TGTGCCAGCTCACTCCGGACAGGACTAGTGGATACGCAGTATTTT	CASSLRTGLVDTQYF
TRBV3-1/TRBV3-2	NA	NA	TRBJ1-2	TGTGCCAGCAGCCAAGACGCCAGAGCTAACTATGGCTACACCTTC	CASSQDARANYGYTF
TRBV2	NA	TRBD1	TRBJ2-3	TGTGCCAGCATTCTTAGGGGGCCCCCAGATACGCAGTATTTT	CASILRGPPDTQYF
TRBV3-1/TRBV3-2	NA	TRBD2	TRBJ2-7	TGTGCCAACGACCATCCAGGGACTAGCGTCGCCTACGAGCAGTACTTC	CANDHPGTSVAYEQYF
TRBV7-6	NA	NA	TRBJ2-1	TGTGCCAGCAGCTTTAGTCGTGCAGGGTCGGTGGATGAGCAGTTCTTC	CASSFSRAGSVDEQFF
TRBV27	NA	TRBD2	TRBJ2-2	TGTGCCAGCAGCAAACCGGGACTAGCGGGACATAACACCGGGGAGCTGTTTTTT	CASSKPGLAGHNTGELFF
TRBV25-1	NA	NA	TRBJ2-6	TGTGCCAGCGGCCGGGCTGGGGCCAACGTCCTGACTTTC	CASGRAGANVLTF